Presented here are 27 T cell receptor beta chains from one specimen sequenced in a study of cytotoxic CD8 clonotypes in ibrutinib-treated CLL. The assay was immunoSEQ multiplex PCR, and TCRdb's table has in-frame clones only and misses some. The sample holds approximately 10,000 clones, roughly four fifths seen once. This sample comprised PBMCs, obtained at disease progression, from a patient treated with ibrutinib. These receptors were collected from a human donor with chronic lymphocytic leukemia.

The V gene is TRBV28, the J gene TRBJ2-1; 9 bases map to TRBD2. CDR3 length: 14 amino acids. J gave up 5 bases and V 5 bases, and 4 bases lay outside the gene matches. Germline lookup yields CDR1 MDHEN and CDR2 SYDVKM. CDR3 in amino acids: CASSRLADNNEQFF. CDR3 DNA sequence: TGTGCCAGCAGTCGACTAGCGGATAACAATGAGCAGTTCTTC.

This chain uses TRBV6-1 with TRBJ1-2; D is possibly TRBD1 (5 bases). The CDR3 consists of 16 residues. Per the germline V gene, CDR1 is MNHNS and CDR2 is SASEGT. The V and J ends lost 4 bases and 4 bases respectively, with 19 bases between them. In nucleotides, the CDR3 is TGTGCCAGCAGTGGTCAGGGAGGGAGGGACGTCTATGGCTACACCTTC. Its protein is CASSGQGGRDVYGYTF.

The rearrangement uses TRBV27 and TRBJ2-1; TRBD2 matches 8 bases. Unmatched junction bases numbered 12, after V lost 9 bases and J lost 8 bases. Germline loops: CDR1 MNHEY, CDR2 SMNVEV (reference sequence). This CDR3 spans 14 amino acids. CDR3 in amino acids: CASGVTSVGYEQFF. The CDR3 DNA is TGTGCCAGTGGGGTGACTAGCGTTGGGTATGAGCAGTTCTTC.

V usage is TRBV27 and J usage is TRBJ2-3, with a possible D match to TRBD2 (6 bases). The CDR3 sequence is 14 residues long. Germline CDR1 and CDR2: MNHEY and SMNVEV (reference sequence). The ends were cut back, 5 bases at V and 5 bases at J, with 14 bases in the middle. The CDR3 DNA follows: TGTGCCAGCAGTCCGAGACTAGTTGGAGATACGCAGTATTTT. Protein product: CASSPRLVGDTQYF.

In this sample, this clone is medium-sized. This chain links TRBV28 with TRBJ2-1, with 12 bases lining up with TRBD2. The V gene end was trimmed by 0 bases and the J gene end by 4 bases; junction bases not matched to a gene: 4. The CDR3 length is 17 residues. Germline assignment: CDR1 MDHEN and CDR2 SYDVKM. CDR3 amino acids: CASSLWRGTSGYNEQFF. The CDR3, as DNA: TGTGCCAGCAGTTTATGGAGAGGGACTAGCGGGTACAATGAGCAGTTCTTC.

The chain recombines TRBV6-1 with TRBJ1-1; a possible D gene is TRBD1 (6 bases). Germline V gene sequence: CDR1 MNHNS, CDR2 SASEGT. V shed 3 bases and J shed 6 bases, with 17 bases lying between them. CDR3 length: 15 amino acids. In nucleotides, the CDR3 is TGTGCCAGCAGTGAGCTCGGCAGGGGAGGTTCTGAAGCTTTCTTT. Translating it yields CASSELGRGGSEAFF.

The chain carries TRBV6-5 and TRBJ2-5; D assignment may be TRBD1 or TRBD2 (6 bases each). Germline assignment: CDR1 MNHEY and CDR2 SVGAGI. V lost 7 bases and J lost 3, with 18 bases in between. This CDR3 has 15 amino acids. The CDR3 DNA sequence: TGTGCCAGCATCCCCGGGGGCCACGGGAAAGAGACCCAGTACTTC. Translation: CASIPGGHGKETQYF.

CDR3 region: CASSLGHGLVTEAFF. CDR3 nucleotide sequence: TGTGCCAGCAGCTTGGGGCACGGGCTCGTCACTGAAGCTTTCTTT. The chain links TRBV5-6 to TRBJ1-1; D call uncertain. The germline V gene has CDR1 SGHDT and CDR2 YYEEEE. The CDR3 is 15 residues long. Trimming removed 0 bases from V and 4 bases from J, with 13 bases in between.

This sequence joins TRBV9 and TRBJ2-3; 7 bases are a match to TRBD2. From germline, CDR1 is SGDLS and CDR2 YYNGEE. This CDR3 has 17 amino acids. V shed 0 bases, J shed 0 bases, and the junction held 7 bases outside the gene matches. The CDR3 coding sequence is TGTGCCAGCAGCGTAGGGAGGGGACTACTAAGCACAGATACGCAGTATTTT. Its translation is CASSVGRGLLSTDTQYF.

This chain connects TRBV29-1 to TRBJ2-4; TRBD1 aligns across 10 bases. Germline CDR1 is SQVTM and CDR2 is ANQGSEA. The CDR3 sequence is 14 residues long. V shed 3 bases, J shed 1 base, and the junction held 0 bases outside the gene matches. CDR3 sequence (DNA): TGCAGCGTTGAGGGACAGGGGGCCAAAAACATTCAGTACTTC. Translated: CSVEGQGAKNIQYF.

This clone was counted a few times. V usage is TRBV2 and J usage is TRBJ2-7; D unresolved. V lost 5 bases and J lost 3, with 8 bases in between. CDR1 and CDR2 (germline): SNHLY, FYNNEI. The CDR3 has 12 amino acids. The CDR3 sequence: CASSYSLYEQYF. The CDR3, as DNA: TGTGCCAGCAGTTATTCCCTCTACGAGCAGTACTTC.

The chain joins TRBV19 to TRBJ2-1; D could derive from TRBD1 or TRBD2 (5 bases each). The CDR3 has 15 residues. Trimming removed 4 bases at V and 2 bases at J, with 12 bases between. In germline, CDR1 is LNHDA, CDR2 SQIVND (reference sequence). The CDR3 DNA reads as TGTGCCAGTAGTACCCGGGACCGGGCCTACAATGAGCAGTTCTTC. Its protein is CASSTRDRAYNEQFF.

The chain employs TRBV6-1 and TRBJ2-3; unclear D gene. Deletions cut 0 bases from V and 2 bases from J, with 6 bases between. The CDR3 loop spans 14 amino acids. Germline loops: CDR1 MNHNS, CDR2 SASEGT. As DNA, the CDR3 is TGTGCCAGCAGTGAAGCACTGTACACAGATACGCAGTATTTT. Protein product: CASSEALYTDTQYF.

This sequence joins TRBV7-8 and TRBJ1-5; unclear D gene. CDR3 length: 13 amino acids. The V end was cut by 1 base, the J end by 6 bases, with 7 bases between. Per the germline V gene, CDR1 is SGHVS and CDR2 is FQNEAQ. CDR3 DNA: TGTGCCAGCAGCTTAGGTGAGGGTCAGCCCCAGCATTTT. Its protein is CASSLGEGQPQHF. The whole variable domain, filled in from reference TRBV7-8 and TRBJ1-5, reads GAGVSQSPRYKVAKRGQDVALRCDPISGHVSLFWYQQALGQGPEFLTYFQNEAQLDKSGLPSDRFFAERPEGSVSTLKIQRTQQEDSAVYLCASSLGEGQPQHFGDGTRLSIL.

This chain connects TRBV6-1 to TRBJ1-2, with 7 bases identical to TRBD1. Germline lookup yields CDR1 MNHNS and CDR2 SASEGT. This CDR3 region has 13 residues. V trimming: 5 bases; J trimming: 4 bases; junction bases outside the gene matches: 4. DNA for the CDR3: TGTGCCAGCAGTAAACAGGGGATCTATGGCTACACCTTC. Its translation: CASSKQGIYGYTF.

This clone was observed a single time. A junction boundary mismatches the germline segment, possibly from a read error. The chain carries TRBV7-7 and TRBJ2-7, with D possibly TRBD2 on 6 matching bases. The germline V gene encodes CDR1 SSHAT and CDR2 FNYEAQ (reference sequence). The CDR3 length is 13 residues. Here the CDR3 DNA reads TGTGCTAGCAGCACTGGGGGGTTGGGAGAGCAGTACTTC. Amino acids: CASSTGGLGEQYF.

A note on this clone: Other DNA sequences within the sample encode an identical CDR3. The genes are TRBV19 and TRBJ2-1; weak D call: TRBD1 (5 bases). The CDR3 contains 15 residues. The ends were cut back, 6 bases at V and 4 bases at J, with 16 bases in the middle. CDR1 LNHDA and CDR2 SQIVND come from the germline V gene (reference sequence). CDR3 in amino acids: CASSHRGGIYNEQFF. In DNA form, the CDR3 reads TGTGCCAGTAGCCATAGGGGTGGTATTTACAATGAGCAGTTCTTC.

The chain carries TRBV18 and TRBJ2-1; TRBD2 aligns across 11 bases. The CDR3 spans 16 residues. CDR1 is KGHSH and CDR2 is LQKENI in the germline V gene. The J segment lost 12 bases and the V segment lost 0 bases, leaving 10 bases of the junction unmatched. CDR3 loop: CASSPPGTSGPRGQFF. CDR3 bases: TGTGCCAGCTCACCACCCGGGACTAGCGGTCCCAGGGGGCAGTTCTTC.

V and J are TRBV4-2 and TRBJ2-1; D may be TRBD2 (5 bases). Germline V CDR1 and CDR2: LGHNA, YNFKEQ. The CDR3 runs 12 residues. V was cut by 2 bases and J by 8 bases, with 7 bases left in between. CDR3 DNA: TGTGCCAGCAGCCAAACCGGGGATGAGCAGTTCTTC. Translation: CASSQTGDEQFF.

In its sample, this clone ranks as large. The rearrangement uses TRBV12-2 and TRBJ2-5. TRBV12-2 is assigned pseudogene status. This CDR3 region has 15 residues. CDR3 residues: CASRLVQGRPRAQYF. In DNA form, the CDR3 reads TGTGCAAGTCGCTTAGTCCAGGGACGACCAAGGGCCCAGTACTTC.

This chain joins TRBV11-2 and TRBJ2-7; possibly TRBD1 or TRBD2 for D (6 bases each). The CDR3 is 15 residues long. The V gene's germline CDR1 is SGHAT and CDR2 FQNNGV. The V end lost 6 bases, the J end lost 5 bases, and 20 bases lay between the germline ends. The CDR3 here is CASSLGAGTFDEQYF. The CDR3 nucleotides are TGTGCCAGCAGTTTGGGGGCGGGAACTTTCGACGAGCAGTACTTC.

Here the CDR3 reads CAWRMGDTEAFF. In DNA form, the CDR3 reads TGTGCCTGGAGGATGGGGGATACTGAAGCTTTCTTT. The rearrangement joins TRBV30 to TRBJ1-1; tentatively, D is TRBD1 (5 bases). Between the trimmed V and J ends, which lost 3 bases and 5 bases, there was a span of 10 bases. Germline loops: CDR1 GTSNPN, CDR2 SVGIG (reference sequence). There are 12 residues in the CDR3. Full variable domain (remainder filled in from reference TRBV30 and TRBJ1-1): SQTIHQWPATLVQPVGSPLSLECTVEGTSNPNLYWYRQAAGRGLQLLFYSVGIGQISSEVPQNLSASRPQDRQFILSSKKLLLSDSGFYLCAWRMGDTEAFFGQGTRLTVV.

The V and J genes are TRBV5-1 and TRBJ1-2; no reliable D call. Germline CDR1 is SGHRS and CDR2 is YFSETQ. The length of the CDR3 is 17 residues. The germline V and J ends were trimmed by 2 bases and 6 bases, with 23 bases remaining between them. The DNA for the CDR3 is TGCGCCAGCAGCTTAACGGGCGATAGTCGCGAAGAGGATGGCTACACCTTC. Protein: CASSLTGDSREEDGYTF.

This clone was seen only once. The V call is TRBV28, the J call TRBJ1-1; 7 bases fit TRBD1. Germline loops: CDR1 MDHEN, CDR2 SYDVKM. V trimming: 4 bases; J trimming: 3 bases; junction bases outside the gene matches: 8. The CDR3 has 15 amino acids. The CDR3 DNA reads TGTGCCAGCAGTTCCCCTAGGGGGCTGGACACTGAAGCTTTCTTT. Amino acid sequence: CASSSPRGLDTEAFF.

The chain carries TRBV27 and TRBJ2-1; TRBD2 matches 8 bases. The CDR3 is 14 amino acids. The ends lost 6 bases at V and 7 bases at J; junction bases unmatched: 8. Per germline, CDR1 MNHEY and CDR2 SMNVEV (reference sequence). The CDR3 bases are TGTGCCAGCAGAAGCGGGAGATTAGGGAATGAGCAGTTCTTC. It yields the protein CASRSGRLGNEQFF.

J is TRBJ2-3 and V is TRBV7-3, with D maybe TRBD2 (5 bases). Trimming stripped 3 bases from V and 7 bases from J, with 20 bases between. This CDR3 has 16 amino acids. Germline V lookup: CDR1 SGHTA, CDR2 FQGTGA. CDR3 nucleotide sequence: TGTGCCAGCAGCTTCGCCCCTGGAGGTCCGGGGAATACGCAGTATTTT. It specifies CASSFAPGGPGNTQYF.

CDR3 sequence (DNA): TGTGCCAGCAGCTTAAAAGGTGGGGTGGTTGAGCAGTTCTTC. This encodes CASSLKGGVVEQFF. The chain uses TRBV11-2 and TRBJ2-1; no definite D call. The V end was cut by 2 bases, the J end by 9 bases, with 14 bases between. The germline V gene encodes CDR1 SGHAT and CDR2 FQNNGV. This CDR3 has 14 residues.